The following is a T cell receptor beta chain sequence with its context. Its antigen specificity is not known. Nothing much larger sits one base from this clone, and base qualities are not available. The data stem from a study of cytomegalovirus exposure and HLA in healthy donors (dated by TCRdb to 2016 to 2017). In the study overall: According to a later analysis, the 120 or so validation repertoires were produced on the same platform as the 666 repertoires of the first cohort. The aim of the study was to test whether cataloging public T cell receptors could identify signatures of past pathogen exposure. In addition to the first cohort of 500 to 850 subjects, a separate validation cohort of approximately 130 different subjects was used. To predict cytomegalovirus infection status, the study brought together high-throughput TCR immunosequencing, statistical association of individual TCRs with disease status, and machine learning. Overall study results and their limits: The validation cohort had no HLA typing available for a later analysis, so co-occurrence within that cohort was assessed over all 120 or so repertoires. The classifier was reported to diagnose cytomegalovirus status with high specificity and sensitivity in both the original cohort and the validation cohort. A total of 164 TCR beta chains were listed by the study as associated with cytomegalovirus. The authors suggested that the approach could potentially be generalized to other disease states and immunological phenotypes. While some public TCRs were present in many individuals, most TCR sequences turned up only very rarely across donors. A few of the identified cytomegalovirus-associated TCR beta chains were confirmed in vitro to be specific for cytomegalovirus antigens. Subsequent analysis determined that TCRs grouped into clusters in the first cohort also showed a tendency toward co-occurrence across the 130 or so validation repertoires, and approximately 93% of cluster scores exceeded 0.

Library prep was done by the immunoSEQ multiplex PCR assay. Per the source publication's procedure: A statistical classification framework was developed to diagnose cytomegalovirus status using the catalog of TCR beta chain sequences. Held by TCRdb, this immuneACCESS table contains in-frame sequences only and omits some clones. Under half of the omission traces to an unresolved V gene where checked; the cause of the rest is unknown. V, J and clone size are taken as reported in that table, and D and trimming were inferred from the DNA itself. Across this sample there are over 200,000 clones, with about 90% seen only once. The ten largest make up under 4% of the sample. According to the germline V gene, CDR1 reads SGHTA and CDR2 reads FQGNSA. Relative to germline, V is 5 bases shorter and J is 0 bases shorter, with 8 bases between their ends. The CDR3 starts with the cysteine, ends with the phenylalanine, and has 15 residues. Only the CDR3 portion is preserved as DNA: 45 bases, with reading frame beginning at the first base.

Donors formed part of the validation cohort, which comprised some 120 subjects and was distinct from the first cohort of 550 to 850 subjects. The rearranged chain carries TRBV7-2 and TRBJ2-6, and TRBD1 may be the D gene, going by 5 matching bases. The source is a woman in her 30s in good health and CMV-seronegative. The sample consisted of PBMCs. CDR3 loop: CASSRDSSGANVLTF. The DNA sequence is as follows: TGTGCCAGCAGCCGCGACAGCTCTGGGGCCAACGTCCTGACTTTC.